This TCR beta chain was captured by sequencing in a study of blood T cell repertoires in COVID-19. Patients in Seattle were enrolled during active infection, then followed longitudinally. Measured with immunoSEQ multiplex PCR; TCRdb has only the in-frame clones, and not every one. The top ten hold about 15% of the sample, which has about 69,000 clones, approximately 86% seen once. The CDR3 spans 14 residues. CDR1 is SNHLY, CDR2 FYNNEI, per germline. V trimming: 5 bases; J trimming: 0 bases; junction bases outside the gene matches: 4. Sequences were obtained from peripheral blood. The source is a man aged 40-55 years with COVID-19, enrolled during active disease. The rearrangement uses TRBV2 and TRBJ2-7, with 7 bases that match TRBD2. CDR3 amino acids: CASSSGASSYEQYF. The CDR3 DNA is TGTGCCAGCAGTAGCGGGGCGAGCTCCTACGAGCAGTACTTC. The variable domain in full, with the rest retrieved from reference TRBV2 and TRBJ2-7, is EPEVTQTPSHQVTQMGQEVILRCVPISNHLYFYWYRQILGQKVEFLVSFYNNEISEKSEIFDDQFSVERPDGSNFTLKIRSTKLEDSAMYFCASSSGASSYEQYFGPGTRLTVT.